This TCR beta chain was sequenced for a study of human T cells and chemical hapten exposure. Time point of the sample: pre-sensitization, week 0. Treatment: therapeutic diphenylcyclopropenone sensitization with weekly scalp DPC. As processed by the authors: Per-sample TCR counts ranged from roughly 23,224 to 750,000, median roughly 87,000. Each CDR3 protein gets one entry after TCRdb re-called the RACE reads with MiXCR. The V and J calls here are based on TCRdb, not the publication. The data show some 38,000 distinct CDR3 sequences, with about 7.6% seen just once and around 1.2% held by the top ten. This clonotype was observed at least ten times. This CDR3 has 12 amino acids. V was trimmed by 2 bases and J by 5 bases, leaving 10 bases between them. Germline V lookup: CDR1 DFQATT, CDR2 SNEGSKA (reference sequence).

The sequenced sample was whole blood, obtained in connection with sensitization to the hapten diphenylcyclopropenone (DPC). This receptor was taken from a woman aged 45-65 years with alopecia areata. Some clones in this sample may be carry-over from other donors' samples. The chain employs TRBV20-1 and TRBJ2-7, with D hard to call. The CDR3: CSARWANHEQYF. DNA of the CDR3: TGCAGTGCTAGATGGGCTAACCACGAGCAGTACTTC.